This passage covers 5 T cell receptor beta chains from one sample sequenced in a study of identical twins. TCRdb itself ran the 5' RACE reads through MiXCR, one entry per CDR3 protein. The data contain under 300,000 distinct CDR3 sequences, roughly 13% of them singletons. This sample was shared with a second study, whose subject was yellow fever vaccine responses in identical twins.

The material sequenced was memory (CD45RO+) T cells sorted from blood. The origin of the receptors is a woman aged 18-35 years in good health.

This clonotype showed up just a few times. V gene TRBV5-6 combines with J gene TRBJ1-6, with unresolved D. Germline-derived CDR1 and CDR2 are SGHDT and YYEEEE. V lost 1 base to trimming and J lost 5 bases, with 10 bases between them. The length of the CDR3 is 15 residues. The CDR3 DNA is TGTGCCAGCAGCTTGAGAGGGTGGAATAATTCACCCCTCCACTTT. It codes for CASSLRGWNNSPLHF.

This clonotype has ten or more counts. The chain carries TRBV7-8 and TRBJ1-1; TRBD1 agrees at 7 bases. CDR3 length equals 17 residues. The V segment lost 7 bases and the J segment 1 base; nucleotides outside the gene matches: 15. Germline values: CDR1 SGHVS, CDR2 FQNEAQ. The CDR3: CASNNPMAGGGNTEAFF. The CDR3 nucleotides read TGTGCCAGCAACAACCCGATGGCAGGGGGGGGGAACACTGAAGCTTTCTTT.

CDR3: CASSSGGQPWGAFF. Here the CDR3 DNA reads TGTGCCAGCAGTTCCGGGGGACAGCCGTGGGGGGCTTTCTTT. V gene TRBV12-3 or TRBV12-4 combines with J gene TRBJ1-1; 7 bases are a match to TRBD1. This CDR3 contains 14 residues. The J segment lost 11 bases and the V segment lost 4 bases, leaving 13 bases of the junction unmatched.

The J gene is TRBJ2-2, the V gene TRBV12-5; D is perhaps TRBD1 or TRBD2 (5 bases each). This CDR3 is 15 amino acids long. V lost 7 bases and J 0 bases, leaving 12 bases between the germline ends. CDR1 is LGHNT, CDR2 FRNRAP, per germline. The CDR3 DNA reads as TGTGCTAGTGCCCCGGGGCCCCCGAACACCGGGGAGCTGTTTTTT. The encoded protein is CASAPGPPNTGELFF.

This clonotype showed up many times. An end of the junction does not agree with germline; a read error may underlie this. This chain uses TRBV5-1 with TRBJ2-2; 9 bases are shared with TRBD1. Germline V gene sequence: CDR1 SGHRS, CDR2 YFSETQ. This CDR3 is 15 amino acids long. For the CDR3, the DNA is TGTGCCAGCAGCTTTGGGACAGGGAATACCGGGGAGCTGTTTTTT. This gives the protein CASSFGTGNTGELFF.